The 20 T cell receptor beta chains given below trace back to one sample, sequenced in a study of blood T cell repertoires in COVID-19 (TCRdb year 2020). Libraries were built with the immunoSEQ multiplex PCR assay. Imported from immuneACCESS, the table was reduced by TCRdb to in-frame sequences with V and J called. These copies leave out some clones; in studies compared against another copy, an unresolved V gene accounts for under half, and the cause of the remainder is not known. This sample comprises over 50,000 clones, about 90% of them detected only once. The ten largest account for about 6.5% of the sample. The specimen sequenced was peripheral blood. The receptors here all came from a man between 50 and 59 years old with active COVID-19.

The chain uses TRBV24-1 and TRBJ2-2, with 9 bases aligning to TRBD1. CDR1 is KGHDR and CDR2 is SFDVKD in the germline V gene. V trimming: 4 bases; J trimming: 4 bases; junction bases outside the gene matches: 6. The CDR3 has 16 residues. CDR3 sequence (DNA): TGTGCCACCAGTGACACAGGGGGCTTTATCACCGGGGAGCTGTTTTTT. Residues: CATSDTGGFITGELFF.

As regards this clone: One end of the junction is discordant with germline, which a read error may explain. The chain couples TRBV6-6 to TRBJ2-7; 8 bases line up with TRBD2. CDR1 is MNHNY, CDR2 SVGAGI, per germline (reference sequence). The CDR3 sequence is 13 residues long. The CDR3, as DNA: TGTGCCAGCAGGTTTCGCGGGAGGCAGGTGGTCCACTTC. Translated: CASRFRGRQVVHF.

The V and J genes are TRBV14 and TRBJ2-1, with 7 bases lining up with TRBD2. The J segment lost 3 bases and the V segment lost 0 bases, leaving 14 bases of the junction unmatched. The germline gives CDR1 SGHDN, CDR2 FVKESK. The CDR3 extends over 19 amino acids. In nucleotides, the CDR3 is TGTGCCAGCAGCCAAGAAGGGGAGGGCCTAGCGGCATACTACAATGAGCAGTTCTTC. It yields the protein CASSQEGEGLAAYYNEQFF. The whole variable domain, filled in from reference TRBV14 and TRBJ2-1, reads EAGVTQFPSHSVIEKGQTVTLRCDPISGHDNLYWYRRVMGKEIKFLLHFVKESKQDESGMPNNRFLAERTGGTYSTLKVQPAELEDSGVYFCASSQEGEGLAAYYNEQFFGPGTRLTVL.

This chain joins TRBV7-2 and TRBJ2-7; 11 nucleotides align to TRBD2. The germline V gene encodes CDR1 SGHTA and CDR2 FQGNSA. There are 14 residues in the CDR3. V lost 5 bases, J lost 6 bases, and 6 bases stayed unmatched. The CDR3 DNA sequence: TGTGCCAGCAGCCGTAGCGGGGGGGCTGGCGAGCAGTACTTC. This codes for CASSRSGGAGEQYF.

Concerning this clone: This sample also contains other DNA sequences that code for the same CDR3. Here the CDR3 reads CASSYGQGGYEQYF. In DNA form, the CDR3 reads TGTGCCAGCAGTTACGGACAGGGGGGCTACGAGCAGTACTTC. The J gene is TRBJ2-7, the V gene TRBV6-2 or TRBV6-3, with 10 bases fitting TRBD1. Germline V gene sequence: CDR1 MNHEY, CDR2 SVGEGT. The ends lost 2 bases at V and 3 bases at J; junction bases unmatched: 1. The CDR3 is 14 amino acids.

The chain recombines TRBV27 with TRBJ2-7; D unresolved. CDR3 length equals 17 residues. The germline V and J ends were trimmed by 0 bases and 0 bases, with 15 bases remaining between them. Germline V gene data show CDR1 as MNHEY and CDR2 as SMNVEV (reference sequence). In DNA form, the CDR3 reads TGTGCCAGCAGTTTATCCCGAGGCGTAGGTGGCTCCTACGAGCAGTACTTC. This encodes CASSLSRGVGGSYEQYF.

The chain links TRBV11-2 to TRBJ2-1, with 10 bases that match TRBD2. The germline CDR1 and CDR2 sequences are SGHAT and FQNNGV. The V segment lost 5 bases and the J segment 3 bases; nucleotides outside the gene matches: 4. The CDR3 consists of 15 residues. CDR3 protein: CASSPGTSVYNEQFF. Here the CDR3 DNA reads TGTGCCAGCAGCCCCGGGACTAGCGTCTACAATGAGCAGTTCTTC.

V gene TRBV19 combines with J gene TRBJ2-5; TRBD2 might be the D (6 bases). The germline CDR1 and CDR2 sequences are LNHDA and SQIVND (reference sequence). The CDR3 has 15 amino acids. With 3 bases removed from V and 2 bases from J, the gap between germline ends came to 13 bases. The CDR3, as DNA: TGTGCCAGTAGTATGAAGTCCGGGACTCAAGAGACCCAGTACTTC. Translating it yields CASSMKSGTQETQYF.

The chain links TRBV30 to TRBJ2-3; tentatively, D is TRBD1 (7 bases). The germline V and J ends were trimmed by 0 bases and 3 bases, with 16 bases remaining between them. Germline assignment: CDR1 GTSNPN and CDR2 SVGIG (reference sequence). The CDR3 loop spans 16 amino acids. The CDR3 DNA reads TGTGCCTGGAGTGTGGGGGGACAGACAAGAACAGATACGCAGTATTTT. As protein: CAWSVGGQTRTDTQYF.

The genes are TRBV12-3 or TRBV12-4 and TRBJ2-1; D unclear. V lost 4 bases and J 8 bases, leaving 9 bases between the germline ends. The CDR3 extends over 12 amino acids. The CDR3 coding sequence is TGTGCCAGCAGTTCTGACTCCGATGAGCAGTTCTTC. Residues: CASSSDSDEQFF.

The rearrangement uses TRBV20-1 and TRBJ2-1; maybe TRBD1 (6 bases). Germline CDR1 is DFQATT and CDR2 is SNEGSKA (reference sequence). This CDR3 is 15 amino acids long. The ends were cut back, 3 bases at V and 4 bases at J, with 16 bases in the middle. The CDR3 coding sequence is TGCAGTGCTAGTGAACAGGGTTTTAAGTACAATGAGCAGTTCTTC. Translated: CSASEQGFKYNEQFF.

The CDR3 sequence: CASSLPTGSNEKLFF. In DNA, the CDR3 is TGTGCCAGCAGCCTACCGACAGGGTCTAATGAAAAACTGTTTTTT. This chain joins TRBV7-9 and TRBJ1-4, with 7 bases matching TRBD1. This CDR3 contains 15 residues. With 5 bases clipped from V and 3 bases from J, the junction kept 6 bases outside the gene matches. Germline CDR1 is SEHNR and CDR2 is FQNEAQ (reference sequence).

The chain employs TRBV5-1 and TRBJ2-1, with 7 bases lining up with TRBD2. The CDR3 length is 15 residues. Germline V gene data show CDR1 as SGHRS and CDR2 as YFSETQ. The V and J ends lost 2 bases and 2 bases, in that order; junction bases with no gene match: 4. The CDR3 protein is CASSFWSGTYNEQFF. The CDR3 DNA reads TGCGCCAGCAGCTTTTGGAGCGGGACCTACAATGAGCAGTTCTTC.

V is TRBV5-1 and J is TRBJ2-5; no reliable D call. Trimming left V 0 bases short and J 2 bases short, with 11 bases between. The CDR3 is 15 amino acids. Germline CDR1 is SGHRS and CDR2 is YFSETQ. CDR3 nucleotide sequence: TGCGCCAGCAGCTTGGTTACGGGTAGTCAAGAGACCCAGTACTTC. It is translated as CASSLVTGSQETQYF.

The chain has TRBV4-1 and TRBJ2-3, with 7 bases that match TRBD2. Germline lookup yields CDR1 MGHRA and CDR2 YSYEKL. This CDR3 spans 16 amino acids. The V segment lost 3 bases and the J segment 2 bases; nucleotides outside the gene matches: 8. As DNA, the CDR3 is TGCGCCAGCAGCCAGCTTCTAGCGGTGTTCACAGATACGCAGTATTTT. It specifies CASSQLLAVFTDTQYF.

The chain employs TRBV5-6 and TRBJ1-2; weak D call: TRBD1 (6 bases). The CDR3 length is 13 residues. Trimming removed 1 base from V and 5 bases from J, with 9 bases in between. Germline CDR1 and CDR2: SGHDT and YYEEEE. DNA for the CDR3: TGTGCCAGCAGCTTGAGGGGGTCTTATGGCTACACCTTC. Translating gives CASSLRGSYGYTF.

The CDR3 here is CASSGTGFYEQYF. The CDR3 DNA reads as TGTGCCAGCAGCGGGACAGGGTTCTACGAGCAGTACTTC. The rearrangement joins TRBV7-6 to TRBJ2-7; 9 positions match TRBD1. The germline V gene has CDR1 SGHVS and CDR2 FNYEAQ. The CDR3 runs 13 residues. Trimming cost V 5 bases and J 3 bases; bases outside gene matches: 2.

With regard to this clone: No DNA is shown, since the ends of the CDR3 on it are uncertain; the CDR3 is the one TCRdb lists. The chain links TRBV2 to TRBJ2-1; TRBD2, the table's D call, lacks a check against the DNA. The CDR3 has 15 residues if both end residues are counted. The germline V gene encodes CDR1 SNHLY and CDR2 FYNNEI. The CDR3 reads CASSRRAGVTSEQFF.

This chain links TRBV7-8 with TRBJ2-1, with TRBD2 matching over 14 bases. This CDR3 comprises 20 residues. V was clipped by 2 bases and J by 5 bases; unmatched bases: 14. In germline, CDR1 is SGHVS, CDR2 FQNEAQ. The CDR3 here is CASSLIPWTSGRLGHNEQFF. CDR3 sequence (DNA): TGTGCCAGCAGCTTAATCCCGTGGACTAGCGGGAGGCTTGGCCACAATGAGCAGTTCTTC.

The chain recombines TRBV7-9 with TRBJ2-5; 8 bases are a match to TRBD2. The CDR3 sequence is 14 residues long. J lost 6 bases, V lost 4 bases, and 7 bases had no gene match. Per germline, CDR1 SEHNR and CDR2 FQNEAQ (reference sequence). CDR3 loop: CASSSIAGQKTQYF. DNA for the CDR3: TGTGCCAGCAGCTCCATAGCGGGGCAGAAGACCCAGTACTTC.